Presented here are 29 T cell receptor beta chains from one specimen sequenced in a study of metastatic and nonmetastatic thyroid tumors. Not a single patient had been given any form of treatment at any point before undergoing thyroid surgery. TCRdb re-processed the PCR reads through MiXCR. The sample gives roughly 25,000 clones, about 15% of which show up once; 3.3% is in the top ten. The material sequenced was blood. The source is a female donor with papillary thyroid cancer or a benign thyroid nodule (not recorded which). Some clones in this sample may be carry-over from other donors' samples.

The rearrangement links TRBV20-1 to TRBJ2-1; the D gene is possibly TRBD2 (5 bases). The CDR3 runs to 12 residues. Germline CDR1 DFQATT, CDR2 SNEGSKA (reference sequence). The V and J ends lost 3 bases and 6 bases respectively, with 9 bases between them. This chain's CDR3 is CSASERRNEQFF. DNA for the CDR3: TGCAGTGCTAGCGAGCGGCGCAATGAGCAGTTCTTC.

By share, this clone counts as medium-sized (0.01 to 0.1%). This chain uses TRBV6-1 with TRBJ2-7; D ambiguous. Germline CDR1 and CDR2: MNHNS and SASEGT. CDR3 size: 15 residues. V was shortened by 1 base and J by 0 bases, with 10 bases between the two germline ends. CDR3: CASSEVDGSSYEQYF. The CDR3 nucleotides are TGTGCCAGCAGTGAAGTGGACGGTAGCTCCTACGAGCAGTACTTC.

This chain connects TRBV30 to TRBJ1-1, with D tentatively TRBD1 (6 bases). CDR1 and CDR2 from the germline V gene are GTSNPN and SVGIG (reference sequence). V was clipped by 2 bases and J by 5 bases, with 15 bases between them. The CDR3 is made up of 14 amino acids. CDR3 coding DNA: TGTGCCTGGAGTACGGGGCTGGGGGCAACTGAAGCTTTCTTT. Amino acids: CAWSTGLGATEAFF. Variable domain in full (rest from reference TRBV30 and TRBJ1-1): SQTIHQWPATLVQPVGSPLSLECTVEGTSNPNLYWYRQAAGRGLQLLFYSVGIGQISSEVPQNLSASRPQDRQFILSSKKLLLSDSGFYLCAWSTGLGATEAFFGQGTRLTVV.

This clone came up many times. The chain couples TRBV5-6 to TRBJ1-5, with D unresolved. Trimming removed 0 bases from V and 6 bases from J, with 7 bases in between. CDR1 is SGHDT and CDR2 is YYEEEE in the germline V gene. CDR3 length: 13 amino acids. The CDR3 loop reads CASSLAGVQPQHF. For the CDR3, the DNA is TGTGCCAGCAGCTTGGCCGGGGTTCAGCCCCAGCATTTT.

This clone has a count of ten or more. The chain links TRBV28 to TRBJ1-2, with D possibly TRBD1 on 6 matching bases. Trimming cost V 3 bases and J 0 bases, with 11 bases left between them. The germline gives CDR1 MDHEN, CDR2 SYDVKM. The CDR3 is 15 amino acids. The CDR3 DNA follows: TGTGCCAGCAGTTTGGGGGGCGCAACTAACTATGGCTACACCTTC. Translation: CASSLGGATNYGYTF.

This clone has at least ten counts. A clone one base away is much larger, so this may be a read error. The chain joins TRBV6-1 to TRBJ2-2; possibly TRBD2 for D (6 bases). CDR1 and CDR2 from the germline V gene are MNHNS and SASEGT. CDR3 length: 14 amino acids. CDR3 sequence: CASSPTANTGGLFF. In DNA form, the CDR3 reads TGTGCCAGCAGCCCCACAGCGAACACCGGGGGGCTGTTTTTT.

This clone was seen at least ten times. The rearrangement uses TRBV28 and TRBJ1-4; D remains unclear. CDR3 length: 15 residues. Germline CDR1 is MDHEN and CDR2 is SYDVKM. With 6 bases removed from V and 0 bases from J, the gap between germline ends came to 11 bases. The CDR3 here is CASSTDGATNEKLFF. The DNA of the CDR3 is TGTGCCAGCAGCACGGACGGTGCAACTAATGAAAAACTGTTTTTT.

This clone came up many times. The chain combines TRBV7-2 with TRBJ2-1; no clear D. Trimming cost V 2 bases and J 2 bases, with 7 bases left between them. This CDR3 has 14 amino acids. Germline CDR1 is SGHTA and CDR2 is FQGNSA. As DNA, the CDR3 is TGTGCCAGCAGCTTAAAGGCAGCCTACAATGAGCAGTTCTTC. Translation gives CASSLKAAYNEQFF.

By share, this clone counts as medium-sized. The V and J genes are TRBV5-8 and TRBJ1-2; 8 bases agree with TRBD1. Trimming removed 2 bases from V and 2 bases from J; junction bases left unmatched: 5. Germline values: CDR1 SGHTS, CDR2 YDEGEE. The CDR3 has 15 residues. The CDR3 protein is CASSLRDRPNYGYTF. CDR3 in DNA: TGTGCCAGCAGCTTACGGGACAGGCCCAACTATGGCTACACCTTC. Combining the CDR3 with reference TRBV5-8 and TRBJ1-2 gives the whole variable domain EAGVTQSPTHLIKTRGQQATLRCSPISGHTSVYWYQQALGLGLQFLLWYDEGEERNRGNFPPRFSGRQFPNYSSELNVNALELEDSALYLCASSLRDRPNYGYTFGSGTRLTVV.

This clone was seen many times. The J gene is TRBJ1-5, the V gene TRBV6-1; D is undetermined. This CDR3 region has 15 residues. Germline V gene data show CDR1 as MNHNS and CDR2 as SASEGT. V lost 1 base, J lost 0 bases, and 7 bases lay in between. CDR3 in DNA: TGTGCCAGCAGTGAAGAGATGTATAGCAATCAGCCCCAGCATTTT. Amino acids: CASSEEMYSNQPQHF.

This clone was counted at least ten times. The CDR3 here is CASRSGTIRHEQYF. CDR3 sequence (DNA): TGTGCCAGCAGATCCGGGACCATCCGGCACGAGCAGTACTTC. V gene TRBV27 combines with J gene TRBJ2-7; possibly TRBD1 or TRBD2 for D (5 bases each). The CDR3 runs 14 residues. V was pared by 6 bases and J by 5 bases, with 17 bases between. CDR1 and CDR2 from the germline V gene are MNHEY and SMNVEV (reference sequence).

This clone appeared many times. The J gene is TRBJ2-1, the V gene TRBV5-4; D call uncertain. V lost 5 bases and J 3 bases, leaving 3 bases between the germline ends. The CDR3 has 11 amino acids. CDR1 is SGHNT, CDR2 YYREEE, per germline (reference sequence). The CDR3 protein is CASSFYNEQFF. CDR3 bases: TGTGCCAGCAGTTTCTACAATGAGCAGTTCTTC.

This clone was counted a single time. The chain carries TRBV11-2 and TRBJ2-7, with D perhaps given as TRBD1 or TRBD2 (5 bases each). Germline loops: CDR1 SGHAT, CDR2 FQNNGV. V shed 7 bases and J shed 0 bases, with 19 bases lying between them. CDR3 length equals 16 residues. CDR3 DNA sequence: TGTGCCAGCACCGAGGGGCCGACACCGAACTCCTACGAGCAGTACTTC. Translation: CASTEGPTPNSYEQYF.

This clone was counted ten times or more. The same CDR3 arises from other DNA sequences in this sample as well. This chain joins TRBV10-3 and TRBJ2-6, with a tentative D call TRBD2 (5 bases). The CDR3 runs to 14 residues. Germline V gene data show CDR1 as ENHRY and CDR2 as SYGVKD. The V end was cut by 6 bases, the J end by 0 bases, with 6 bases between. CDR3 DNA: TGTGCCATCAGGGACTCCTCTGGGGCCAACGTCCTGACTTTC. Protein product: CAIRDSSGANVLTF.

This clone was seen repeatedly, ten times or more. CDR3 protein: CASSEIMGLASTDTQYF. CDR3 DNA sequence: TGCGCCAGCAGCGAGATAATGGGACTAGCTAGCACAGATACGCAGTATTTT. The rearrangement links TRBV5-1 to TRBJ2-3; 9 bases align to TRBD2. The CDR3 contains 17 residues. V lost 4 bases to trimming and J lost 0 bases; unmatched junction nucleotides: 9. The germline V gene encodes CDR1 SGHRS and CDR2 YFSETQ.

This clone is medium-sized within its sample. The CDR3 nucleotides read TGTGCCAGCAGTTACCTGACAGGGAGTGAGCAGTTCTTC. Amino acid sequence: CASSYLTGSEQFF. The V gene is TRBV6-2 or TRBV6-3, the J gene TRBJ2-1; TRBD1 matches at 7 bases. V lost 2 bases to trimming and J lost 9 bases; unmatched junction nucleotides: 4. The CDR3 length is 13 residues. Germline V lookup: CDR1 MNHEY, CDR2 SVGEGT.

In this sample, this clone turned up many times. Distinct nucleotide sequences in the sample also encode this CDR3. This sequence joins TRBV3-1 and TRBJ2-5, with 13 bases aligning to TRBD2. The CDR3 contains 17 residues. With 0 bases clipped from V and 2 bases from J, the junction kept 3 bases outside the gene matches. The germline V gene encodes CDR1 LGHDT and CDR2 YNNKEL (reference sequence). CDR3 in DNA: TGTGCCAGCAGCCAAGATCTGGGACTAGCGGGACAAGAGACCCAGTACTTC. It encodes CASSQDLGLAGQETQYF.

This clone was detected ten times or more. This sequence joins TRBV19 and TRBJ2-4, with D perhaps TRBD2 (6 bases). V lost 5 bases and J lost 5, with 19 bases in between. The CDR3 covers 16 residues. CDR1 is LNHDA and CDR2 is SQIVND in the germline V gene (reference sequence). The CDR3 sequence is CASSPRLAMGENIQYF. The CDR3 DNA reads TGTGCCAGTAGTCCGCGGCTAGCGATGGGGGAAAACATTCAGTACTTC.

Concerning this clone: Sequence at one end of the junction differs from germline and may be a read error. The chain recombines TRBV7-9 with TRBJ1-1, with D possibly being TRBD1 (6 bases). This CDR3 has 12 residues. Per germline, CDR1 SEHNR and CDR2 FQNEAQ (reference sequence). CDR3 amino acids: CANSLTGQEAFF. CDR3 nucleotides: TGTGCCAACAGCTTAACAGGGCAGGAAGCTTTCTTT.

This clone has a count of ten or more. The genes are TRBV18 and TRBJ2-7; TRBD2 matches 9 bases. The germline CDR1 and CDR2 sequences are KGHSH and LQKENI. This CDR3 contains 16 residues. V trimming: 2 bases; J trimming: 2 bases; junction bases outside the gene matches: 7. The CDR3 DNA reads TGTGCCAGCTCACCAACAGCGGGAGGAGCCGCCTACGAGCAGTACTTC. It yields the protein CASSPTAGGAAYEQYF.

This clone has a count of ten or more. This sequence joins TRBV30 and TRBJ2-3; no reliable D call. Germline V gene lookup returns CDR1 GTSNPN and CDR2 SVGIG (reference sequence). This CDR3 is built from 15 residues. Trimming pared 0 bases from V and 2 bases from J, leaving 12 bases between. The CDR3 DNA reads as TGTGCCTGGAGTGTGGCGGTCGCCTTCACAGATACGCAGTATTTT. Translated: CAWSVAVAFTDTQYF. Complete variable domain (other parts from reference TRBV30 and TRBJ2-3): SQTIHQWPATLVQPVGSPLSLECTVEGTSNPNLYWYRQAAGRGLQLLFYSVGIGQISSEVPQNLSASRPQDRQFILSSKKLLLSDSGFYLCAWSVAVAFTDTQYFGPGTRLTVL.

In this sample, this clone turned up once. The rearrangement joins TRBV2 to TRBJ1-1; weak D call: TRBD1 (6 bases). CDR3 length equals 16 residues. Germline V CDR1 and CDR2: SNHLY, FYNNEI. V lost 7 bases and J 3 bases, leaving 21 bases between the germline ends. CDR3 coding DNA: TGTGCCAGCACCTTGTGTGGGGGCTGGGATTACACTGAAGCTTTCTTT. Translated, it gives CASTLCGGWDYTEAFF.

This clone was recorded at least ten times. The chain couples TRBV29-1 to TRBJ2-1; 9 nucleotides line up with TRBD2. Trimming at V came to 6 bases and at J to 3 bases, leaving 6 bases not matched to a gene. The CDR3 is 14 residues long. The germline V gene encodes CDR1 SQVTM and CDR2 ANQGSEA. The CDR3: CSVRREGLYNEQFF. The CDR3 nucleotides are TGCAGCGTCAGGCGGGAGGGCCTCTACAATGAGCAGTTCTTC.

This clone has at least ten counts. The CDR3 DNA sequence: TGTGCCATCCTTAACGACGAGGGGGAAGCCCAGCATTTT. Amino acids: CAILNDEGEAQHF. The genes are TRBV28 and TRBJ1-5; maybe TRBD1 (6 bases). The CDR3 is 13 amino acids. Germline V gene data show CDR1 as MDHEN and CDR2 as SYDVKM. Trimming took 10 bases from V and 11 from J, leaving 21 bases between them. Filled out from reference TRBV28 and TRBJ1-5, the complete variable domain reads DVKVTQSSRYLVKRTGEKVFLECVQDMDHENMFWYRQDPGLGLRLIYFSYDVKMKEKGDIPEGYSVSREKKERFSLILESASTNQTSMYLCAILNDEGEAQHFGDGTRLSIL.

This clone has more than one count but fewer than ten. This chain connects TRBV27 to TRBJ1-5; no firm D call. Between the trimmed V and J ends, which lost 6 bases and 6 bases, there was a span of 9 bases. The CDR3 covers 12 residues. CDR1 and CDR2 (germline): MNHEY, SMNVEV (reference sequence). The CDR3 nucleotides are TGTGCCAGCAGCAAGCTAGGTCAGCCCCAGCATTTT. This translates into CASSKLGQPQHF.

The gene calls are TRBV11-1 and TRBJ1-2; D ambiguous. The CDR3 has 17 residues. The V and J ends lost 7 bases and 6 bases respectively, with 27 bases between them. Germline V gene sequence: CDR1 SGHAT, CDR2 FQDESV (reference sequence). The CDR3 DNA reads as TGTGCCAGCACTAAATATCCAATGGAGGGAGCAGAGGATGGCTACACCTTC. Translation: CASTKYPMEGAEDGYTF.

Many counts were recorded for this clone. The CDR3 does not close with the conserved phenylalanine or tryptophan, likely indicating a read error. The V call is TRBV19, the J call TRBJ1-3; D gene unclear. The CDR3 covers 12 residues. CDR1 is LNHDA, CDR2 SQIVND, per germline (reference sequence). Deletions cut 9 bases from V and 9 bases from J, with 15 bases between. The CDR3 protein is CASRGSPGTIYL. CDR3 sequence (DNA): TGTGCCAGCCGGGGATCTCCAGGCACCATATATCTT.

This clone showed up many times. The gene calls are TRBV6-2 or TRBV6-3 and TRBJ2-5, with D hard to call. The V and J ends lost 1 base and 0 bases respectively, with 9 bases between them. The CDR3 has 15 amino acids. The germline V gene encodes CDR1 MNHEY and CDR2 SVGEGT. The CDR3 spells CASSYWQLNQETQYF. DNA of the CDR3: TGTGCCAGCAGTTACTGGCAGCTAAACCAAGAGACCCAGTACTTC.

This clone was observed a few times. The gene calls are TRBV28 and TRBJ1-5, with D unclear. The V gene's germline CDR1 is MDHEN and CDR2 SYDVKM. V was pared by 8 bases and J by 11 bases, with 16 bases between. The CDR3 sequence is 12 residues long. The DNA for the CDR3 is TGTGCCAGCGCTAGTCAGTCTATGTCCCAGCATTTT. This sequence encodes CASASQSMSQHF.